A single sample gave rise to the 23 T cell receptor beta chains below, sequenced in a study of glioma-infiltrating T cells. The iRepertoire nested amplicon-rescue multiplex PCR amplified TCR alpha and beta CDR3s from RNA. TCRdb recomputed calls from the multiplex PCR reads with MiXCR, one row per CDR3 protein. The data hold 150,000 or so distinct CDR3 sequences, with about two fifths observed a single time. The specimen was glioma tissue, nonneoplastic brain tissue, or PBMCs (not recorded which). The origin of the receptors is a human donor with low-grade glioma or glioblastoma, undergoing nonglioma brain surgery, or in good health (not recorded which).

This clonotype appeared many times. The chain recombines TRBV27 with TRBJ2-5, with TRBD2 matching over 11 bases. The CDR3 has 16 residues. From germline, CDR1 is MNHEY and CDR2 SMNVEV (reference sequence). V was clipped by 4 bases and J by 1 base; unmatched bases: 5. CDR3 sequence: CASSSRLAGPQETQYF. The CDR3 DNA sequence: TGTGCCAGCAGTTCGAGACTAGCGGGACCCCAAGAGACCCAGTACTTC.

The chain is built from TRBV7-2 and TRBJ1-1; no clear D. The CDR3 contains 11 residues. Trimming pared 5 bases from V and 5 bases from J, leaving 6 bases between. The germline V gene has CDR1 SGHTA and CDR2 FQGNSA. CDR3 protein: CASSPETEAFF. The CDR3 nucleotides read TGTGCCAGCAGCCCGGAGACTGAAGCTTTCTTT.

The chain is built from TRBV27 and TRBJ1-4; D gene ambiguous. Germline CDR1 reads MNHEY; CDR2 reads SMNVEV (reference sequence). V lost 0 bases to trimming and J lost 7 bases, with 9 bases between them. The CDR3 consists of 14 residues. The CDR3 protein is CASSLSFLGEKLFF. In DNA, the CDR3 is TGTGCCAGCAGTTTATCTTTCTTGGGTGAAAAACTGTTTTTT.

This clonotype came up a few times. The rearrangement uses TRBV15 and TRBJ2-5; D gene uncertain. The CDR3 contains 16 residues. Trimming removed 2 bases from V and 1 base from J, with 14 bases in between. The V gene's germline CDR1 is LNHNV and CDR2 YYDKDF (reference sequence). The CDR3, as DNA: TGTGCCACCAGCAGATTCCTCATGGAGACCCAAGAGACCCAGTACTTC. Its protein product is CATSRFLMETQETQYF.

The genes are TRBV7-9 and TRBJ2-2, with D tentatively TRBD1 (5 bases). Trimming cost V 2 bases and J 2 bases, with 12 bases left between them. The V gene's germline CDR1 is SEHNR and CDR2 FQNEAQ (reference sequence). This CDR3 is built from 16 residues. The CDR3 region has the DNA TGTGCCAGCAGCTTATTTGTAGGGGAAAACACCGGGGAGCTGTTTTTT. It codes for CASSLFVGENTGELFF.

This chain links TRBV12-3 or TRBV12-4 with TRBJ2-3; weak D call: TRBD2 (5 bases). V was cut by 3 bases and J by 3 bases, with 16 bases left in between. The CDR3 is 16 residues long. The CDR3 DNA sequence: TGTGCCAGCAGTTTTAACGGGGAGTTCACAACAGATACGCAGTATTTT. Its protein is CASSFNGEFTTDTQYF.

Points on this clonotype: At one boundary the junction diverges from the germline segment, which might be a read error. The chain employs TRBV4-2 and TRBJ2-1, with 7 bases lining up with TRBD1. This CDR3 is 15 amino acids long. The germline V gene encodes CDR1 LGHNA and CDR2 YNFKEQ. The CDR3 sequence: CASSQGQGTYNEQLF. The CDR3 nucleotides read TGTGCCAGCAGCCAAGGACAGGGAACCTACAATGAGCAGCTCTTC.

As to this clonotype: One end of the junction does not line up with germline, which may come from a read error. The CDR3 region has the DNA TGTGCCAGAAGCCAAGAAGGCCTCCAAGAGACCCAGTACTTC. Its protein is CARSQEGLQETQYF. This chain joins TRBV4-2 and TRBJ2-5; D uncertain. This CDR3 has 14 residues. The germline gives CDR1 LGHNA, CDR2 YNFKEQ.

V usage is TRBV28 and J usage is TRBJ2-4; 13 bases are shared with TRBD2. CDR3 length equals 14 residues. Germline CDR1 is MDHEN and CDR2 is SYDVKM. After removal of 5 bases from V and 12 bases from J, the junction contained 7 bases not matched to a gene. DNA of the CDR3: TGTGCCAGCAGTCCCGGACTAGCGGGAGCCGATCAGTACTTC. It encodes CASSPGLAGADQYF.

The rearrangement links TRBV2 to TRBJ1-2; D ambiguous. CDR3 length: 14 residues. Germline CDR1 and CDR2: SNHLY and FYNNEI. Trimming shortened V by 7 bases and J by 5 bases, and 17 bases separated the two germline ends. The DNA of the CDR3 is TGTGCCAGCAAGAAGTCGGCCAAGATGTATGGCTACACCTTC. Translated: CASKKSAKMYGYTF. Looking up the rest from reference TRBV2 and TRBJ1-2 gives the full variable domain: EPEVTQTPSHQVTQMGQEVILRCVPISNHLYFYWYRQILGQKVEFLVSFYNNEISEKSEIFDDQFSVERPDGSNFTLKIRSTKLEDSAMYFCASKKSAKMYGYTFGSGTRLTVV.

This clonotype appeared many times. The genes are TRBV6-1 and TRBJ2-6; D remains unclear. Germline CDR1 MNHNS, CDR2 SASEGT. The CDR3 has 13 residues. V lost 5 bases and J 0 bases, leaving 2 bases between the germline ends. The CDR3, as DNA: TGTGCCAGCAGTATCTCTGGGGCCAACGTCCTGACTTTC. The encoded protein is CASSISGANVLTF.

This clonotype turned up a few times. This chain uses TRBV10-3 with TRBJ1-5; the D is unclear. The length of the CDR3 is 13 residues. Germline values: CDR1 ENHRY, CDR2 SYGVKD. The V and J ends lost 6 bases and 2 bases respectively, with 8 bases between them. The chain's CDR3 is CAISADRNQPQHF. The CDR3 DNA reads TGTGCCATCAGCGCAGACCGCAATCAGCCCCAGCATTTT.

Remarks on this clonotype: This is likely a read error, given that the CDR3 carries no conserved phenylalanine or tryptophan at its end. The CDR3: CASRPSGDTQYL. CDR3 nucleotides: TGTGCCAGCAGGCCCTCGGGGGACACGCAGTATCTT. This chain uses TRBV7-2 with TRBJ2-3, with D possibly matching TRBD2 (6 bases). This CDR3 has 12 residues. CDR1 is SGHTA, CDR2 FQGNSA, per germline. The germline V and J ends were trimmed by 6 bases and 9 bases, with 13 bases remaining between them.

The rearrangement joins TRBV6-1 to TRBJ2-7; TRBD1 matches 7 bases. CDR1 MNHNS and CDR2 SASEGT come from the germline V gene. V gave up 5 bases and J gave up 2 bases; unmatched junction bases: 6. This CDR3 region has 14 residues. In DNA, the CDR3 is TGTGCCAGCAGTACGCCCGGGACAGCCTACGAGCAGTACTTC. Translation gives CASSTPGTAYEQYF.

The chain combines TRBV4-1 with TRBJ2-3; 7 nucleotides match TRBD1. Germline V gene sequence: CDR1 MGHRA, CDR2 YSYEKL. The CDR3 consists of 16 residues. J was trimmed by 1 base and V by 0 bases; bases with no gene match: 4. CDR3 in amino acids: CASSQDRGQGTDTQYF. The CDR3 DNA reads as TGCGCCAGCAGCCAAGATAGGGGGCAAGGCACAGATACGCAGTATTTT.

The chain combines TRBV6-5 with TRBJ2-2, with a possible D match to TRBD2 (7 bases). The CDR3 is 15 amino acids. Trimming shortened V by 0 bases and J by 4 bases, and 9 bases separated the two germline ends. CDR1 is MNHEY and CDR2 is SVGAGI in the germline V gene. CDR3 nucleotides: TGTGCCAGCAGTTACTCTGGGGGGGCCACCGGGGAGCTGTTTTTT. It codes for CASSYSGGATGELFF.

This clonotype was recorded at least ten times. The rearrangement joins TRBV12-3 or TRBV12-4 to TRBJ1-1, with D possibly matching TRBD1 (5 bases). V shed 3 bases and J shed 2 bases, with 7 bases lying between them. CDR3 size: 13 residues. The CDR3 bases are TGTGCCAGCAGTTTGGGGGGAAACACTGAAGCTTTCTTT. Translating gives CASSLGGNTEAFF.

This clonotype was seen a handful of times. The J gene is TRBJ1-1, the V gene TRBV4-3; no firm D call. Trimming took off 0 bases at V and 0 bases at J, with 8 bases between the two ends. This CDR3 region has 15 residues. In germline, CDR1 is LGHNA, CDR2 YSLEER. CDR3 in amino acids: CASSQDMQVNTEAFF. The DNA of the CDR3 is TGCGCCAGCAGCCAAGATATGCAGGTGAACACTGAAGCTTTCTTT.

For this clonotype: The junction departs from the called germline gene at one end, perhaps through a read error. V usage is TRBV5-5 and J usage is TRBJ2-3; a weak D match, TRBD2 (5 bases). Germline V CDR1 and CDR2: SGHKS, YYEKEE (reference sequence). This CDR3 region has 12 residues. In nucleotides, the CDR3 is TGTGCCAGCAGGGCTAGCACATATACGCAGTATTTT. Its protein is CASRASTYTQYF.

The CDR3 DNA is TGCAGTGCGACCTGGGGGTACTACCAAGAGACCCAGTACTTC. This encodes CSATWGYYQETQYF. This chain joins TRBV20-1 and TRBJ2-5; D may be TRBD1 or TRBD2 (5 bases each). Germline V gives CDR1 DFQATT, CDR2 SNEGSKA (reference sequence). The V end was cut by 6 bases, the J end by 0 bases, with 14 bases between. The CDR3 spans 14 residues.

The chain has TRBV28 and TRBJ1-4, with D possibly matching TRBD1 (5 bases). The V gene's germline CDR1 is MDHEN and CDR2 SYDVKM. The CDR3 contains 13 residues. V was cut by 1 base and J by 6 bases, with 6 bases left in between. Here the CDR3 DNA reads TGTGCCAGCAGTTTATCGGGGGATGAAAAACTGTTTTTT. Its protein product is CASSLSGDEKLFF.

The gene calls are TRBV6-2 or TRBV6-3 and TRBJ2-2; D may be TRBD1 (5 bases). The V end lost 9 bases, the J end lost 1 base, and 9 bases lay between the germline ends. Germline CDR1 and CDR2: MNHEY and SVGEGT. This CDR3 has 13 amino acids. The CDR3 here is CASGGQNTGELFF. CDR3 nucleotides: TGTGCCAGTGGTGGACAGAACACCGGGGAGCTGTTTTTT.

The chain is built from TRBV20-1 and TRBJ1-1, with D perhaps matching TRBD1 (6 bases). Trimming took 5 bases from V and 3 from J, leaving 16 bases between them. Germline CDR1 is DFQATT and CDR2 is SNEGSKA (reference sequence). The CDR3 has 14 residues. The CDR3 protein is CSAAAGGADTEAFF. CDR3 DNA: TGCAGTGCTGCTGCTGGGGGGGCGGACACTGAAGCTTTCTTT.